A selection of T cell receptor beta chains follows, all from one sample in a study of blood T cell repertoires in COVID-19. The method was immunoSEQ multiplex PCR; TCRdb's version includes in-frame clones alone and lacks a portion of them. The table includes 150,000 to 200,000 clones, about 80% detected once. The sample consisted of PBMCs or T cells enriched from blood (not recorded which). The receptor set was obtained from a man aged 45-65 years who had recovered from COVID-19. Both conserved end residues are part of each CDR3. D genes are given only for firm matches. Clone size is given for some rows only: seen once, a few or many times, or a class if the clone is expanded.

V gene: TRBV30; J gene: TRBJ2-1; clone size: .; D gene: TRBD2; CDR3 protein: CAWTSRGAVPFYNEQFF; CDR3 DNA: TGTGCCTGGACTTCGCGGGGGGCCGTACCCTTCTACAATGAGCAGTTCTTC
V gene: TRBV7-8; J gene: TRBJ2-1; clone size: few; D gene: TRBD2; CDR3 protein: CASSLRRASGEDNEQFF; CDR3 DNA: TGTGCCAGCAGCTTAAGGCGGGCTAGCGGGGAAGACAATGAGCAGTTCTTC
V gene: TRBV6-6; J gene: TRBJ2-3; clone size: once; D gene: .; CDR3 protein: CASTLATDTQYF; CDR3 DNA: TGTGCCAGCACCCTAGCCACAGATACGCAGTATTTT
V gene: TRBV4-3; J gene: TRBJ2-7; clone size: few; D gene: TRBD2; CDR3 protein: CASSQDRLAGFYEQYF; CDR3 DNA: TGCGCCAGCAGCCAAGATAGACTAGCGGGGTTTTACGAGCAGTACTTC
V gene: TRBV6-2/TRBV6-3; J gene: TRBJ1-2; clone size: .; D gene: .; CDR3 protein: CASSFGVAYGYTF; CDR3 DNA: TGTGCCAGCAGTTTCGGGGTGGCCTATGGCTACACCTTC
V gene: TRBV5-6; J gene: TRBJ1-6; clone size: .; D gene: .; CDR3 protein: CASSLERGGRSPLHF; CDR3 DNA: TGTGCCAGCAGCTTGGAAAGAGGGGGTAGGTCACCCCTCCACTTT
V gene: TRBV27; J gene: TRBJ2-7; clone size: .; D gene: .; CDR3 protein: CASSLSTPGQWSYEQYF; CDR3 DNA: TGTGCCAGCAGTTTATCCACACCGGGACAATGGTCCTACGAGCAGTACTTC
V gene: TRBV7-9; J gene: TRBJ2-5; clone size: .; D gene: TRBD2; CDR3 protein: CASSTGLAGGQETQYF; CDR3 DNA: TGTGCCAGCAGCACGGGACTAGCGGGGGGGCAAGAGACCCAGTACTTC
V gene: TRBV7-3; J gene: TRBJ1-1; clone size: .; D gene: TRBD1; CDR3 protein: CASSLGRTGGQAFF; CDR3 DNA: TGTGCCAGCAGCTTAGGGCGGACAGGGGGGCAAGCTTTCTTT
V gene: TRBV5-4; J gene: TRBJ1-1; clone size: .; D gene: .; CDR3 protein: CACRWRAMNTEAFF; CDR3 DNA: TGTGCCTGCAGGTGGCGGGCCATGAACACTGAAGCTTTCTTT
V gene: TRBV2; J gene: TRBJ2-7; clone size: .; D gene: .; CDR3 protein: CASKLGEAGHEQYF; CDR3 DNA: TGTGCCAGCAAGCTGGGGGAAGCGGGCCACGAGCAGTACTTC
V gene: TRBV4-3; J gene: TRBJ1-5; clone size: once; D gene: .; CDR3 protein: CASSQESGLNQPQHF; CDR3 DNA: TGCGCCAGCAGCCAAGAGTCGGGGTTGAATCAGCCCCAGCATTTT
V gene: TRBV9; J gene: TRBJ2-5; clone size: .; D gene: .; CDR3 protein: CASSVGGGSQETQYF; CDR3 DNA: TGTGCCAGCAGCGTAGGGGGGGGCTCACAAGAGACCCAGTACTTC
V gene: TRBV20-1; J gene: TRBJ2-2; clone size: .; D gene: TRBD1; CDR3 protein: CSASGTGNTGELFF; CDR3 DNA: TGCAGTGCTAGTGGGACAGGGAATACCGGGGAGCTGTTTTTT
V gene: TRBV7-9; J gene: TRBJ1-1; clone size: once; D gene: .; CDR3 protein: CASSLAVANTEAFF; CDR3 DNA: TGTGCCAGCAGCTTAGCTGTGGCCAACACTGAAGCTTTCTTT
V gene: TRBV25-1; J gene: TRBJ1-6; clone size: .; D gene: .; CDR3 protein: CASSDRGRGDSPLHF; CDR3 DNA: TGTGCCAGCAGCGACCGTGGGAGGGGGGATTCACCCCTCCACTTT
V gene: TRBV27; J gene: TRBJ2-3; clone size: .; D gene: .; CDR3 protein: CASRTAPTDTQYF; CDR3 DNA: TGTGCCAGCCGGACAGCCCCCACAGATACGCAGTATTTT
V gene: TRBV10-3; J gene: TRBJ2-2; clone size: .; D gene: TRBD1; CDR3 protein: CAISRTGSNTGELFF; CDR3 DNA: TGTGCCATCAGTCGGACAGGGTCGAACACCGGGGAGCTGTTTTTT
V gene: TRBV11-2; J gene: TRBJ2-1; clone size: once; D gene: .; CDR3 protein: CASSYDWYNEQFF; CDR3 DNA: TGTGCCAGCAGCTACGACTGGTACAATGAGCAGTTCTTC
V gene: TRBV29-1; J gene: TRBJ1-5; clone size: .; D gene: TRBD1; CDR3 protein: CSVEGPPDRVCQPQHF; CDR3 DNA: TGCAGCGTTGAAGGCCCCCCGGACAGGGTGTGTCAGCCCCAGCATTTT
V gene: TRBV7-8; J gene: TRBJ1-4; clone size: .; D gene: TRBD1; CDR3 protein: CASSPRADRVTEKLFF; CDR3 DNA: TGTGCCAGCAGCCCGAGGGCCGACAGGGTCACTGAAAAACTGTTTTTT
V gene: TRBV4-1; J gene: TRBJ1-3; clone size: .; D gene: .; CDR3 protein: CASSHPSKQDSLRSGNTIYF; CDR3 DNA: TGCGCCAGCAGCCACCCATCAAAACAGGACAGTCTTAGGTCTGGAAACACCATATATTTT